The 8 T cell receptor beta chains reported below all come from one sample, sequenced in a study of breast tumors, draining lymph nodes, adjacent tissues. Axillary draining lymph nodes of breast cancer patients supplied the node samples. TCRdb itself ran the multiplex PCR reads through MiXCR, one entry per CDR3 protein. This sample has some 170,000 distinct CDR3 sequences; more than 25% occur once, and the top ten carry 3% to 4.5%. The sequencing sample was made of axillary lymph node tissue. All receptors come from a female donor with breast cancer. Some clones in this sample may be carry-over from other donors' samples.

Worth noting for this clonotype: The junction departs from the called germline gene at one end, perhaps through a read error. The V call is TRBV19, the J call TRBJ1-1; 7 bases agree with TRBD1. CDR1 is LNHDA and CDR2 is SQIVND in the germline V gene (reference sequence). This CDR3 has 16 amino acids. In DNA, the CDR3 is TGTGCCAGTAGTAAAGGGACAGAGCACGGGAACGCTGAAGCTTTCTTT. This encodes CASSKGTEHGNAEAFF.

About this clonotype itself: A much larger clone is a single base away; this may be a read error. The chain joins TRBV5-4 to TRBJ2-6; 7 bases map to TRBD1. This CDR3 is 16 amino acids long. Germline V gene lookup returns CDR1 SGHNT and CDR2 YYREEE (reference sequence). For the CDR3, the DNA is TGTGCCAGCAGCTTGACAGGGGCCCCTGGGGCCGACGTCCTGACTTTC. Protein: CASSLTGAPGADVLTF.

The chain links TRBV7-9 to TRBJ2-7, with 8 bases that match TRBD2. V trimming: 6 bases; J trimming: 5 bases; junction bases outside the gene matches: 12. CDR3 length: 15 amino acids. CDR1 is SEHNR, CDR2 FQNEAQ, per germline (reference sequence). The CDR3 is CASSPRGLDGDEQYF. CDR3 in DNA: TGTGCCAGCAGTCCTAGGGGACTAGATGGCGACGAGCAGTACTTC.

As to this clonotype: An end of the junction differs from the germline gene, which may be a read error. This chain joins TRBV10-1 and TRBJ2-3; the D is unclear. Germline CDR1 is WNHNN and CDR2 is SYGVQD (reference sequence). The CDR3 is 15 residues long. CDR3 loop: CASDERRRSTDAQYF. DNA for the CDR3: TGCGCCAGCGATGAAAGGCGGAGAAGCACAGATGCGCAGTATTTT.

There are many counts of this clonotype. J is TRBJ2-7 and V is TRBV9; the D is unclear. The germline V gene has CDR1 SGDLS and CDR2 YYNGEE. The V gene lost 2 bases and the J gene lost 5 bases, with 17 bases spanning the gap. This CDR3 is built from 15 residues. The CDR3 here is CASSVSSMGSNEQYF. The CDR3 DNA reads TGTGCCAGCAGCGTTTCCTCTATGGGGTCCAACGAGCAGTACTTC.

About this clonotype: One end of the junction varies from germline; a read error may be responsible. V usage is TRBV5-1 and J usage is TRBJ2-1, with 10 bases lining up with TRBD2. The CDR3 is 16 amino acids. Germline assignment: CDR1 SGHRS and CDR2 YFSETQ. In DNA, the CDR3 is TGCGCCAGCAGCTTACCACCAGCGGGAGGGCTTAATGAGCAATTCTTC. It translates to CASSLPPAGGLNEQFF.

The chain employs TRBV10-2 and TRBJ2-1; a possible D gene is TRBD1 (5 bases). This CDR3 contains 14 residues. Germline loops: CDR1 WSHSY, CDR2 SAAADI. Written as DNA, the CDR3 is TGCACCATCAGTGATAGGGGTTTCTACAATGAGCAGTTCTTC. Its translation: CTISDRGFYNEQFF.

This clonotype appeared many times. The chain combines TRBV2 with TRBJ2-5; 11 bases are a match to TRBD2. This CDR3 region has 15 residues. V was clipped by 2 bases and J by 4 bases; unmatched bases: 3. Germline CDR1 and CDR2: SNHLY and FYNNEI. The chain's CDR3 is CASSEIGLAGETQYF. The CDR3 region has the DNA TGTGCCAGCAGTGAAATTGGACTAGCGGGAGAGACCCAGTACTTC.